The 8 T cell receptor beta chains reported below all come from one sample, sequenced in a study of cytomegalovirus exposure and HLA in healthy donors. Primers: 60 Vbeta forward and 13 Jbeta reverse. Clones were read by immunoSEQ multiplex PCR, and TCRdb kept only the in-frame ones, dropping some. The sample includes 200,000 to 250,000 clones, 77% of them seen just once. Sequenced material: PBMCs. The receptor source for this set is a woman aged 55-69 years in good health and CMV-seropositive.

The rearrangement uses TRBV4-2 and TRBJ2-2; D uncertain. Deletions cut 1 base from V and 7 bases from J, with 19 bases between. The germline V gene encodes CDR1 LGHNA and CDR2 YNFKEQ. This CDR3 comprises 17 residues. CDR3 DNA sequence: TGTGCCAGCAGCCAAGCCCGCTTAGCCGGTGTGGGCGGGGAGCTGTTTTTT. Its protein is CASSQARLAGVGGELFF.

The chain recombines TRBV4-1 with TRBJ2-3, with a possible D match to TRBD1 (5 bases). V was trimmed by 0 bases and J by 7 bases, leaving 11 bases between them. The CDR3 is 14 residues long. Germline CDR1 MGHRA, CDR2 YSYEKL. DNA of the CDR3: TGCGCCAGCAGCCAAGATAGCCGACAGAATACGCAGTATTTT. Protein product: CASSQDSRQNTQYF.

The chain employs TRBV4-2 and TRBJ1-6; 7 nucleotides line up with TRBD1. Losses at the gene ends were 0 bases for V and 10 bases for J; bases not matched to a gene: 6. CDR1 is LGHNA and CDR2 is YNFKEQ in the germline V gene. The CDR3 totals 15 residues. The CDR3 DNA reads TGTGCCAGCAGCCAAGAAGACAGGGAGCAATCACCCCTCCACTTT. Translated: CASSQEDREQSPLHF.

This clone showed up just a few times. V is TRBV28 and J is TRBJ1-1; D is ambiguous. Trimming removed 0 bases from V and 1 base from J, with 15 bases in between. Germline CDR1 MDHEN, CDR2 SYDVKM. This CDR3 has 17 residues. CDR3 in DNA: TGTGCCAGCAGTTTATGGAAATGGGCCATTAAGAACACTGAAGCTTTCTTT. It translates to CASSLWKWAIKNTEAFF.

V usage is TRBV7-2 and J usage is TRBJ2-3, with D perhaps matching TRBD2 (5 bases). Germline CDR1 is SGHTA and CDR2 is FQGNSA. CDR3 length: 13 residues. Trimming removed 2 bases at V and 4 bases at J, with 7 bases between. The CDR3: CASSLNSADTQYF. The DNA for the CDR3 is TGTGCCAGCAGCTTAAATAGCGCAGATACGCAGTATTTT.

This clone was recorded a few times. This chain uses TRBV5-4 with TRBJ2-2, with TRBD2 matching over 11 bases. Germline CDR1 SGHNT, CDR2 YYREEE (reference sequence). V shed 4 bases, J shed 7 bases, and the junction held 6 bases outside the gene matches. This CDR3 is built from 15 residues. The CDR3 protein is CASSPKGLADGELFF. The CDR3 nucleotides read TGTGCCAGCAGCCCAAAGGGACTAGCGGACGGGGAGCTGTTTTTT.

The chain is built from TRBV5-1 and TRBJ1-1; the match to TRBD1 covers 9 bases. This CDR3 comprises 16 residues. CDR1 is SGHRS, CDR2 YFSETQ, per germline. V was clipped by 3 bases and J by 2 bases; unmatched bases: 8. The CDR3 DNA sequence: TGCGCCAGCAGCTCAGGACAGGGGTTCCTTAACACTGAAGCTTTCTTT. It encodes CASSSGQGFLNTEAFF.

V usage is TRBV1 and J usage is TRBJ1-5; the listed D gene, TRBD1, was not tested against the DNA. TRBV1 is shown as a pseudogene. The CDR3 spans 18 residues. In nucleotides, the CDR3 is TGCACCAGCAGCCAACCTAACGGACAGGGGGATGGCAATCAGCCCCAGCATTTT. It encodes CTSSQPNGQGDGNQPQHF.